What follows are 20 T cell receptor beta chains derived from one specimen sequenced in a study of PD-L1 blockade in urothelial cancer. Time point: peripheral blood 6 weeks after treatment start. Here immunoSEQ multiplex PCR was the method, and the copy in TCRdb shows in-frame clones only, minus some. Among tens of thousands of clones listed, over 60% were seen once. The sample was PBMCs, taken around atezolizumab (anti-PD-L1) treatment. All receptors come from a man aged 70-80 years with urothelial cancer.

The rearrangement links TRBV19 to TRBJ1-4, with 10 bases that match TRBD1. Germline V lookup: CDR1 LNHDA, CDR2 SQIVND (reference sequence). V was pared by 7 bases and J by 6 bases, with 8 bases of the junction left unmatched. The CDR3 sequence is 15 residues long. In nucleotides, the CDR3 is TGTGCCAGTAACTTTCCGGGGACAGGGGATGAAAAACTGTTTTTT. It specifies CASNFPGTGDEKLFF.

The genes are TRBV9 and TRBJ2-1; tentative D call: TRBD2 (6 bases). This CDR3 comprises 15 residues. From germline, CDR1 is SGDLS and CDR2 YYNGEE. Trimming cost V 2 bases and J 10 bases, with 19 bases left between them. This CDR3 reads CASSVEGLLSREQFF. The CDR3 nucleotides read TGTGCCAGCAGCGTGGAGGGACTCCTTTCTAGGGAGCAGTTCTTC.

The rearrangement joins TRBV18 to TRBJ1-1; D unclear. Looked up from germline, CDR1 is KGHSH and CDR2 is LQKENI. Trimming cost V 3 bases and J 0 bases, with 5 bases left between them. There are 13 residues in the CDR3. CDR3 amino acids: CASSPTLNTEAFF. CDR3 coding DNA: TGTGCCAGCTCACCGACACTGAACACTGAAGCTTTCTTT.

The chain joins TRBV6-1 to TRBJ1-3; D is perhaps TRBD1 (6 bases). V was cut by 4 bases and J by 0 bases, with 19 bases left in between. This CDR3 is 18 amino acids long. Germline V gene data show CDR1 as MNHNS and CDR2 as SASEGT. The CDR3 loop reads CASSGASQGSLSGNTIYF. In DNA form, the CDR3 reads TGTGCCAGCAGTGGCGCAAGCCAGGGGTCTCTCTCTGGAAACACCATATATTTT.

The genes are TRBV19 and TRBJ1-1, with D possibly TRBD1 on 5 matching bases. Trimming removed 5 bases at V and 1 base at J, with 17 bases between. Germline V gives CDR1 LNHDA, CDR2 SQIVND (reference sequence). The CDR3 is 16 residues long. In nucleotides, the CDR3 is TGTGCCAGTAGTGTCCGGGGGGGTTTGCGGAACACTGAAGCTTTCTTT. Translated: CASSVRGGLRNTEAFF.

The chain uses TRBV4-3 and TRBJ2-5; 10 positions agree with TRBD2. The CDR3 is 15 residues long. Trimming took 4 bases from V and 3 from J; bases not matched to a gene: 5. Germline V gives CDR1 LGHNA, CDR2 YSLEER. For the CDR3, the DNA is TGCGCCAGCAGCCCCCGGACTAGCGGAGAAGAGACCCAGTACTTC. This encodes CASSPRTSGEETQYF.

CDR3 sequence reads: CASSLGTGQNTEAFF. CDR3 coding DNA: TGTGCCAGCTCACTCGGGACAGGGCAGAACACTGAAGCTTTCTTT. V gene TRBV18 combines with J gene TRBJ1-1; 9 nucleotides line up with TRBD1. Germline V gene data show CDR1 as KGHSH and CDR2 as LQKENI. The trim removed 4 bases at V and 1 base at J, leaving 4 bases unmatched. CDR3 length: 15 amino acids.

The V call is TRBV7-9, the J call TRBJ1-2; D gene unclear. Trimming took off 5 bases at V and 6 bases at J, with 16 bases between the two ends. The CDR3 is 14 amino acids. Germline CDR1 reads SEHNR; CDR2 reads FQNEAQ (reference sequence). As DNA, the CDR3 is TGTGCCAGCAGCAAAGTAGTGCAGGCCCATGGCTACACCTTC. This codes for CASSKVVQAHGYTF.

The CDR3 nucleotides are TGCGCCAGCAGCTTCCAGGGGGCTCCCTACGAGCAGTACTTC. This encodes CASSFQGAPYEQYF. This chain joins TRBV5-1 and TRBJ2-7; 8 bases fit TRBD1. V shed 2 bases and J 2 bases; nucleotides not matched to a gene: 3. Per germline, CDR1 SGHRS and CDR2 YFSETQ. This CDR3 spans 14 amino acids.

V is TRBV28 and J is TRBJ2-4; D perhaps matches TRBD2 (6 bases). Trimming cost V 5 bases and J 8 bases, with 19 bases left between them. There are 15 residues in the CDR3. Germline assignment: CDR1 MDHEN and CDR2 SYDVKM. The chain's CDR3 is CASSPSDGRRDIQYF. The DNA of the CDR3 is TGTGCCAGCAGTCCCTCGGACGGGAGAAGGGACATTCAGTACTTC.

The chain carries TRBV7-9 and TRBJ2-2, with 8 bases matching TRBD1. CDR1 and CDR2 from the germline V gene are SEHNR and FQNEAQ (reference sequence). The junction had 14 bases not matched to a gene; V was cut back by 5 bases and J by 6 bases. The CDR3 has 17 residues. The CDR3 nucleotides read TGTGCCAGCAGCGCCAGCCCGACAGGGGTAGACCCCGGGGAGCTGTTTTTT. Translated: CASSASPTGVDPGELFF.

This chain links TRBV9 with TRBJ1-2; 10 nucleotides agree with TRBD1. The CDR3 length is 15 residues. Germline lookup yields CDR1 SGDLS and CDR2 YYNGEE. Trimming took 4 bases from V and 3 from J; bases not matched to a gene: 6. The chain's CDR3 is CASSPRQGAYYGYTF. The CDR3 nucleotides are TGTGCCAGCAGCCCCCGACAGGGGGCGTACTATGGCTACACCTTC.

Here the CDR3 reads CASSLRGGQRGSTDTQYF. The CDR3, as DNA: TGTGCCAGCAGCCTCCGGGGAGGACAGCGGGGAAGCACAGATACGCAGTATTTT. V gene TRBV6-4 combines with J gene TRBJ2-3, with a possible D match to TRBD2 (7 bases). This CDR3 spans 18 amino acids. V dropped 6 bases and J dropped 0 bases, with 22 bases sitting between them. CDR1 and CDR2 from the germline V gene are MRHNA and SNTAGT.

CDR3 amino acids: CASSPNTLGQGKNYGYTF. CDR3 DNA: TGTGCCAGCAGTCCCAATACCCTCGGACAGGGGAAAAACTATGGCTACACCTTC. The gene calls are TRBV27 and TRBJ1-2; TRBD1 aligns across 9 bases. The germline V gene encodes CDR1 MNHEY and CDR2 SMNVEV (reference sequence). The CDR3 runs 18 residues. The V segment lost 5 bases and the J segment 2 bases; nucleotides outside the gene matches: 15.

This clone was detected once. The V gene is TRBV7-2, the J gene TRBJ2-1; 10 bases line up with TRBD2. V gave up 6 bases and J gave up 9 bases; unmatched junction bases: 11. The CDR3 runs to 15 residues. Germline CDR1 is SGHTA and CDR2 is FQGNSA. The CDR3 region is CASRKQAGGGSEQFF. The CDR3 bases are TGTGCCAGCAGGAAACAAGCGGGGGGGGGCTCTGAGCAGTTCTTC.

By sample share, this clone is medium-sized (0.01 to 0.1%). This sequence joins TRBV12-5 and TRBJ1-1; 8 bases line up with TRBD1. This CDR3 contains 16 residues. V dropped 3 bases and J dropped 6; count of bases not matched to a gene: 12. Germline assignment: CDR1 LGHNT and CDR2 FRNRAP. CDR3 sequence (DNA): TGTGCTAGTGGTTTCCACGGGCCACAGGGGGGATCTGAAGCTTTCTTT. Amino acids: CASGFHGPQGGSEAFF. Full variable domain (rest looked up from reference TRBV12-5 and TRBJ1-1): DARVTQTPRHKVTEMGQEVTMRCQPILGHNTVFWYRQTMMQGLELLAYFRNRAPLDDSGMPKDRFSAEMPDATLATLKIQPSEPRDSAVYFCASGFHGPQGGSEAFFGQGTRLTVV.

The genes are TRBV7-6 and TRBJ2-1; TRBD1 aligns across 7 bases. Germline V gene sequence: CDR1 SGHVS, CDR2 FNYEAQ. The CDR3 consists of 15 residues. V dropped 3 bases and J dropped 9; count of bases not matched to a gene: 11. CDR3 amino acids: CASSLDPTGASEQFF. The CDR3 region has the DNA TGTGCCAGCAGCTTGGACCCTACAGGGGCGTCTGAGCAGTTCTTC.

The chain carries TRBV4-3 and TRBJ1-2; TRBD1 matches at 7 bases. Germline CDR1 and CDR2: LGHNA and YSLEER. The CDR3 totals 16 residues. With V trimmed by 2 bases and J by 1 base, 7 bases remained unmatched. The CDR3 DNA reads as TGCGCCAGCAGCCAATCGCTGACAGGGATTAACTATGGCTACACCTTC. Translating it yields CASSQSLTGINYGYTF.

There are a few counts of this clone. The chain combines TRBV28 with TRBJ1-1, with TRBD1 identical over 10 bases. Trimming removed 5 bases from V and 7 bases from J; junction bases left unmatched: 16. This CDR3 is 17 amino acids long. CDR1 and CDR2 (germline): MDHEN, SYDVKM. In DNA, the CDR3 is TGTGCCAGCAGTACTATAGGGAACGGACAGGGGGGGATTGAAGCTTTCTTT. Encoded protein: CASSTIGNGQGGIEAFF.

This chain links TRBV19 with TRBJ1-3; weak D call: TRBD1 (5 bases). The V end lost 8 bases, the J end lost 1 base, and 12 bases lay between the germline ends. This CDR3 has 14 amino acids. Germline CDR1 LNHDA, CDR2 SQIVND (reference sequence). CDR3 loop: CASRSRGSGNTIYF. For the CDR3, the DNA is TGTGCCAGTCGGTCTAGGGGATCTGGAAACACCATATATTTT.